Sequencing of this T cell receptor beta chain was carried out in a study of OX40 agonist ivuxolimab in advanced cancers. The table came from immunoSEQ multiplex PCR; TCRdb's copy has only in-frame clones and leaves some out. The repertoire holds tens of thousands of clones, about 88% seen once, with about 1.2% in the top ten. The germline CDR1 and CDR2 sequences are MNHEY and SVGAGI. There are 15 residues in the CDR3. Trimming took 5 bases from V and 0 from J, leaving 13 bases between them. This clonotype was obtained from an adult with an advanced solid tumor such as melanoma, head and neck, liver or kidney cancer. The source was CD4+ or CD8+ T cells sorted from blood, collected in a trial of the OX40 agonist ivuxolimab. V gene TRBV6-5 combines with J gene TRBJ1-1; D may be TRBD1 (6 bases). The CDR3 DNA is TGTGCCAGCAGTCGTCTGGACAGTTTGAACACTGAAGCTTTCTTT. It yields the protein CASSRLDSLNTEAFF.